This entry describes one TCR beta chain. As yet, its antigen is unknown. Germline V gives CDR1 SGHRS, CDR2 YFSETQ. This CDR3 comprises 13 residues. The V end lost 4 bases, the J end lost 6 bases, and 11 bases lay between the germline ends. Using unique molecular identifiers, the investigators prepared the TCRbeta library. TCRdb ran MiXCR on the PCR reads and lists one entry per CDR3 protein. The sample records around 200,000 distinct CDR3 sequences, about 15% being singletons. The source of the sample is a study of T-cell reconstitution after alpha-beta-depleted transplantation in children. Notes on the study in general: Surviving recipient cells, namely T cells and thymic progenitors, were the source of high day-60 TCRbeta diversity in some patients. Several hundred expanded graft clones reportedly were the source of alpha-beta T cells about two months after transplant.

This sample comprised PBMCs, mostly from graft donor cells, obtained 360 days after TCRalphabeta/CD19-depleted stem cell transplant. The source of this sequence is a male patient between 2 and 10 years old who had a stem cell transplant for acute lymphoblastic leukemia, so the T cells may come from the graft donor. The rearrangement links TRBV5-1 to TRBJ1-5; D is ambiguous. CDR3 DNA sequence: TGCGCCAGCAGCACCTACGGACCTCAGCCCCAGCATTTT. As protein: CASSTYGPQPQHF. Together with reference TRBV5-1 and TRBJ1-5, the CDR3 gives the full variable domain: KAGVTQTPRYLIKTRGQQVTLSCSPISGHRSVSWYQQTPGQGLQFLFEYFSETQRNKGNFPGRFSGRQFSNSRSEMNVSTLELGDSALYLCASSTYGPQPQHFGDGTRLSIL.